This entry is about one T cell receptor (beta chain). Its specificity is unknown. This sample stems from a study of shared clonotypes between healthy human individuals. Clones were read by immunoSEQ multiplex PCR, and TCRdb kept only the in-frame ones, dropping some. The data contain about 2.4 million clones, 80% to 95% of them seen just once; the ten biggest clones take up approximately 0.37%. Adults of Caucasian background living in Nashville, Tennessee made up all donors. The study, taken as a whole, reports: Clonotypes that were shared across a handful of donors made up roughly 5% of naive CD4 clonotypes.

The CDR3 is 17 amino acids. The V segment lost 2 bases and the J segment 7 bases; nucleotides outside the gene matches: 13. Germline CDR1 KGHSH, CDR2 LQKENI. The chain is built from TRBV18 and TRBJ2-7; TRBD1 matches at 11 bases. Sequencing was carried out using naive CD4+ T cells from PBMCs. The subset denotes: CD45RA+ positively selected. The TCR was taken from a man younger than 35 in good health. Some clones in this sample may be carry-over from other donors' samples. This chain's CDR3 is CASSPVIFRTGGGEQYF. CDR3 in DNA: TGTGCCAGCTCACCAGTGATCTTTAGGACAGGGGGCGGGGAGCAGTACTTC.